These 13 T cell receptor beta chains were sequenced from one sample in a study of breast tumors, draining lymph nodes, adjacent tissues. MiXCR was run by TCRdb on the multiplex PCR reads, yielding one entry per CDR3 protein. The data hold some 250,000 distinct CDR3 sequences, with 34% observed a single time. Axillary draining lymph nodes of breast cancer patients supplied the node samples. Material: axillary lymph node tissue. All receptors derive from a female donor with breast cancer. Some clones in this sample may be carry-over from other donors' samples.

Note on this clonotype: A junction end diverges from the germline sequence, so it may reflect a read error. This chain links TRBV6-5 with TRBJ1-5; D is unresolved. CDR3 length: 16 residues. Germline loops: CDR1 MNHEY, CDR2 SVGAGI. The DNA of the CDR3 is TGTGCCAGCAGTCACTCGGGCCTCGGGGGCAATCAGCCCCAGCATTTT. Translated, it gives CASSHSGLGGNQPQHF.

Concerning this clonotype: This CDR3 is missing its conserved last phenylalanine or tryptophan, likely due to a read error. The limits of the CDR3 on the DNA are not certain, so only TCRdb's listed CDR3 is given. The gene calls are TRBV7-3 and TRBJ2-6; TRBD1 is taken as the D call from the table, unchecked against the DNA. The CDR3 is 12 residues long, counting both termini. Germline V lookup: CDR1 SGHTA, CDR2 FQGTGA. The CDR3 here is CASSLTRDRVDT.

Only a few counts were recorded for this clonotype. The junction does not match germline at one end; this may be a read error. This rearrangement joins TRBV28 to TRBJ2-3; 8 bases agree with TRBD2. Germline V gene sequence: CDR1 MDHEN, CDR2 SYDVKM. This CDR3 is built from 17 residues. Here the CDR3 DNA reads TGTGCCAGCAGCTTATCGGGGGGCGGGAGGAGGACAGATACGCAGTATTTT. Encoded protein: CASSLSGGGRRTDTQYF.

In its sample, this clonotype was seen many times. V usage is TRBV6-6 and J usage is TRBJ1-2; 9 nucleotides match TRBD1. With V trimmed by 6 bases and J by 4 bases, 3 bases remained unmatched. The CDR3 has 13 residues. Germline-derived CDR1 and CDR2 are MNHNY and SVGAGI (reference sequence). CDR3 protein: CASRGGQGYGYTF. The CDR3, as DNA: TGTGCCAGCAGGGGGGGACAGGGCTATGGCTACACCTTC.

The table lists this clonotype with many counts. The gene calls are TRBV5-1 and TRBJ1-2, with unresolved D. Between the trimmed V and J ends, which lost 4 bases and 4 bases, there was a span of 11 bases. This CDR3 is built from 13 residues. Per germline, CDR1 SGHRS and CDR2 YFSETQ. CDR3 region: CASSPRLGYGYTF. Here the CDR3 DNA reads TGCGCCAGCAGCCCCAGATTGGGCTATGGCTACACCTTC.

The table lists this clonotype with many counts. The chain carries TRBV9 and TRBJ2-3, with D possibly called TRBD1 or TRBD2 (6 bases each). The CDR3 contains 13 residues. Germline V CDR1 and CDR2: SGDLS, YYNGEE. V dropped 0 bases and J dropped 9 bases, with 11 bases sitting between them. Here the CDR3 reads CASSVEGGGTQYF. The CDR3 DNA sequence: TGTGCCAGCAGCGTAGAGGGGGGAGGAACGCAGTATTTT. Full variable domain (outside the CDR3, taken from reference TRBV9 and TRBJ2-3): DSGVTQTPKHLITATGQRVTLRCSPRSGDLSVYWYQQSLDQGLQFLIQYYNGEERAKGNILERFSAQQFPDLHSELNLSSLELGDSALYFCASSVEGGGTQYFGPGTRLTVL.

As regards this clonotype: This may come from a read error, since a much larger clone is one base off. The conserved phenylalanine or tryptophan normally closing the CDR3 is absent here, so this likely arose from a read error. This chain joins TRBV7-3 and TRBJ2-7, with TRBD2 matching over 8 bases. CDR1 and CDR2 (germline): SGHTA, FQGTGA. Trimming at V came to 3 bases and at J to 5 bases, leaving 6 bases not matched to a gene. The CDR3 runs 14 residues. For the CDR3, the DNA is TGTGCCAGCAGCTTCCCGGGACTAGGGGACGAGCAGTACCTC. Its protein product is CASSFPGLGDEQYL.

This clonotype was recorded a few times. CDR3 nucleotide sequence: TGCAGTGCAACCCCCGGGACAGGAGAAGCTTTCTTT. This translates into CSATPGTGEAFF. This chain connects TRBV20-1 to TRBJ1-1, with 8 bases lining up with TRBD1. The CDR3 sequence is 12 residues long. J lost 8 bases, V lost 6 bases, and 8 bases had no gene match. From germline, CDR1 is DFQATT and CDR2 SNEGSKA (reference sequence).

J is TRBJ2-3 and V is TRBV20-1; D is undetermined. The germline V gene encodes CDR1 DFQATT and CDR2 SNEGSKA (reference sequence). Trimming took 5 bases from V and 4 from J, leaving 10 bases between them. The CDR3 has 12 amino acids. The CDR3 loop is CSARQGADTQYF. The CDR3 coding sequence is TGCAGTGCTCGCCAAGGCGCAGATACGCAGTATTTT.

The table lists this clonotype with many counts. The gene calls are TRBV7-8 and TRBJ2-3; D is ambiguous. Germline CDR1 is SGHVS and CDR2 is FQNEAQ. The CDR3 is made up of 16 amino acids. Between the trimmed V and J ends, which lost 1 base and 2 bases, there was a span of 13 bases. CDR3 region: CASSLEGIGYTDTQYF. CDR3 DNA sequence: TGTGCCAGCAGCTTAGAGGGAATAGGATACACAGATACGCAGTATTTT.

In this sample, this clonotype turned up a few times. The chain combines TRBV5-1 with TRBJ1-1; D is unresolved. V lost 2 bases and J 4 bases, leaving 9 bases between the germline ends. This CDR3 is 13 amino acids long. From germline, CDR1 is SGHRS and CDR2 YFSETQ. Here the CDR3 DNA reads TGCGCCAGCAGCTTCCTAACGAGCACTGAAGCTTTCTTT. Translating gives CASSFLTSTEAFF. The variable domain in full, completed from reference TRBV5-1 and TRBJ1-1, reads KAGVTQTPRYLIKTRGQQVTLSCSPISGHRSVSWYQQTPGQGLQFLFEYFSETQRNKGNFPGRFSGRQFSNSRSEMNVSTLELGDSALYLCASSFLTSTEAFFGQGTRLTVV.

In regard to this clonotype: Given a much more abundant clone one base away, this may be a read error. V and J are TRBV6-6 and TRBJ2-1; 10 bases are a match to TRBD2. V gave up 6 bases and J gave up 8 bases; unmatched junction bases: 7. The CDR3 contains 14 residues. Germline values: CDR1 MNHNY, CDR2 SVGAGI (reference sequence). As DNA, the CDR3 is TGTGCCAGCAGGGCCGGGACTAGCGTCGATGAGCAGTTCTTC. It specifies CASRAGTSVDEQFF.

As regards this clonotype: With a much larger clone just one base away, this may be a read error. This chain connects TRBV6-1 to TRBJ1-5; maybe TRBD1 (5 bases). V was pared by 5 bases and J by 0 bases, with 14 bases between. Germline CDR1 MNHNS, CDR2 SASEGT. This CDR3 has 16 residues. The CDR3 nucleotides read TGTGCCAGCAGTCATTTGGGGAGGGGTAGCAATCAGCCCCAGCATTTT. Translated: CASSHLGRGSNQPQHF.